The clone carrying this T cell receptor beta chain was seen a handful of times. Preparation of the TCRbeta library used unique molecular identifiers. TCRdb reprocessed the PCR reads with MiXCR, giving one entry per CDR3 protein. The table lists approximately 270,000 distinct CDR3 sequences, more than 8% of them singletons. CDR1 is SEHNR and CDR2 is FQNEAQ in the germline V gene (reference sequence). This CDR3 contains 14 residues. V dropped 1 base and J dropped 5 bases, with 12 bases sitting between them. This entry belongs to a study of T-cell reconstitution after alpha-beta-depleted transplantation in children.

Sample: PBMCs from the stem cell graft donor, taken from the stem cell graft. This rearrangement joins TRBV7-9 to TRBJ2-7; D call uncertain. This clonotype was sampled from a human donor who donated a stem cell graft to a child with SCID. Here the CDR3 DNA reads TGTGCCAGCAGCTTAGGTCCTGTTTTGGACGAGCAGTACTTC. Translation: CASSLGPVLDEQYF.